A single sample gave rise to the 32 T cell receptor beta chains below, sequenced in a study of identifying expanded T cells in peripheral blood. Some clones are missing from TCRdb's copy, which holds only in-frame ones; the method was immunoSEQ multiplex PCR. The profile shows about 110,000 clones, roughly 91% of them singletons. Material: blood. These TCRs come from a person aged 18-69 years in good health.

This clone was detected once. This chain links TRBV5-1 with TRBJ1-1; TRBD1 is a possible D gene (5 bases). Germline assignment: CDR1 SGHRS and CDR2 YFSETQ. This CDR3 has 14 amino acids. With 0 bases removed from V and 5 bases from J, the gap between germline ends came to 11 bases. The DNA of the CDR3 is TGCGCCAGCAGCTTGGGACCGGAGGGGACTGAAGCTTTCTTT. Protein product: CASSLGPEGTEAFF.

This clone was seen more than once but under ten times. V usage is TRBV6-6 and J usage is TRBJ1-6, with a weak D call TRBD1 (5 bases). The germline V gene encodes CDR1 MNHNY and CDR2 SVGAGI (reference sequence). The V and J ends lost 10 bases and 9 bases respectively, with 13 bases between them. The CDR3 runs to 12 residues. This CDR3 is CATERRGSPLHF. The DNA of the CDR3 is TGTGCCACCGAACGAAGGGGTTCACCCCTCCACTTT.

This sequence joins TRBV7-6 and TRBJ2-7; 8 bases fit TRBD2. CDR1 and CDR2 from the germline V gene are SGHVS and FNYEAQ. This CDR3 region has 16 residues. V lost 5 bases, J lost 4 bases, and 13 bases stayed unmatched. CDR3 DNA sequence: TGTGCCAGCAGCCCAGCCCCCAGCGGGGGATATTACGAGCAGTACTTC. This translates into CASSPAPSGGYYEQYF.

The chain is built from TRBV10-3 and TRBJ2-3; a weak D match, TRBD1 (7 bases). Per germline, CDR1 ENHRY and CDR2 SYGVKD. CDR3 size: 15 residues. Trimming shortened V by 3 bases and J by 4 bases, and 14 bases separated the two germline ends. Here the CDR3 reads CAISDGDREADTQYF. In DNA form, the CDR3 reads TGTGCCATCAGTGACGGCGACAGGGAGGCAGATACGCAGTATTTT.

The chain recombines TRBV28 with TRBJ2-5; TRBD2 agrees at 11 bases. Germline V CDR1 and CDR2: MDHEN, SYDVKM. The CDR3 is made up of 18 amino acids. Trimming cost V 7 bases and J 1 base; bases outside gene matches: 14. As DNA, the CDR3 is TGTGCCAGCACCAGGGACCGGCCTAGCGGGGGGCCCCAAGAGACCCAGTACTTC. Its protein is CASTRDRPSGGPQETQYF. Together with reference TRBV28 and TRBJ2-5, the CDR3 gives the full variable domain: DVKVTQSSRYLVKRTGEKVFLECVQDMDHENMFWYRQDPGLGLRLIYFSYDVKMKEKGDIPEGYSVSREKKERFSLILESASTNQTSMYLCASTRDRPSGGPQETQYFGPGTRLLVL.

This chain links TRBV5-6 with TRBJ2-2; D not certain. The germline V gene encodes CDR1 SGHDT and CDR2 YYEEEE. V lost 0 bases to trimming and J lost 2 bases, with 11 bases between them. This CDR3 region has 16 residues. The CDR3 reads CASSLVGNPNTGELFF. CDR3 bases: TGTGCCAGCAGCTTGGTTGGGAACCCAAACACCGGGGAGCTGTTTTTT.

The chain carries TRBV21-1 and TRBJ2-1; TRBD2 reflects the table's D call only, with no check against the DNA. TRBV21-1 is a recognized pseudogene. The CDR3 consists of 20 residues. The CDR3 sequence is CASSKGGASGGRSSYNEQFF. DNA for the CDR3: TGTGCCAGCAGCAAAGGAGGGGCTAGCGGGGGGCGGAGCTCCTACAATGAGCAGTTCTTC.

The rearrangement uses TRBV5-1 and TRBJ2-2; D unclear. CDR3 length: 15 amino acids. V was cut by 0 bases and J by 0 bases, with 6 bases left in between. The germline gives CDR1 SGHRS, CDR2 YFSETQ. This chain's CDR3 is CASSLGATNTGELFF. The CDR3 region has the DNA TGCGCCAGCAGCTTGGGGGCTACGAACACCGGGGAGCTGTTTTTT.

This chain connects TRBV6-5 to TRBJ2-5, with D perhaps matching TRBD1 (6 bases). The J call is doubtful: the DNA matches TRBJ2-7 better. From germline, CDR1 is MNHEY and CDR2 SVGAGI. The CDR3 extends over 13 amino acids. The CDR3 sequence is CASSLTGLDEQYF. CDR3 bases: TGTGCCAGCAGTTTGACAGGATTGGACGAGCAGTACTTC.

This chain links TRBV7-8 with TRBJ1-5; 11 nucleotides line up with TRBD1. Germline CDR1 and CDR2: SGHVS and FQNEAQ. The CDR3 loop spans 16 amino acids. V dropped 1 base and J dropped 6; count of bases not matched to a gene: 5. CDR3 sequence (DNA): TGTGCCAGCAGCTTAGGGGACAGGGGGTTCGGTCAGCCCCAGCATTTT. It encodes CASSLGDRGFGQPQHF. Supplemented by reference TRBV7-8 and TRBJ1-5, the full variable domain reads GAGVSQSPRYKVAKRGQDVALRCDPISGHVSLFWYQQALGQGPEFLTYFQNEAQLDKSGLPSDRFFAERPEGSVSTLKIQRTQQEDSAVYLCASSLGDRGFGQPQHFGDGTRLSIL.

CDR3 in DNA: TGTGCCAGCAGCGCCTTAGAGGAGACCCAGTACTTC. This encodes CASSALEETQYF. The rearrangement joins TRBV7-2 to TRBJ2-5; D not certain. The CDR3 extends over 12 amino acids. From germline, CDR1 is SGHTA and CDR2 FQGNSA. V shed 5 bases and J shed 5 bases, with 9 bases lying between them.

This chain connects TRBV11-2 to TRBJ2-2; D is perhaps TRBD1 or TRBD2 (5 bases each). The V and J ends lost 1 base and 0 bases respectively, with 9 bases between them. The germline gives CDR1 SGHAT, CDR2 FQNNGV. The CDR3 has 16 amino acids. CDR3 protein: CASSLVGPTNTGELFF. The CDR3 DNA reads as TGTGCCAGCAGCTTAGTGGGACCAACGAACACCGGGGAGCTGTTTTTT.

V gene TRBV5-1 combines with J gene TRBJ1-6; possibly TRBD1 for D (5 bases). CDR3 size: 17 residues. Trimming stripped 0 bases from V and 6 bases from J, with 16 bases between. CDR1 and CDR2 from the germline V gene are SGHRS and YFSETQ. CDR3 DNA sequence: TGCGCCAGCAGCTTGGCCCAGGGTGGGCAGGTTAATTCACCCCTCCACTTT. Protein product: CASSLAQGGQVNSPLHF.

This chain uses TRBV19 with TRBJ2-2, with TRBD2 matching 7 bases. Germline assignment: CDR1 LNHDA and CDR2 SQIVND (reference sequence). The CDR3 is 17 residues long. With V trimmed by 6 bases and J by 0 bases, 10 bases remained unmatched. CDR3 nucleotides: TGTGCCAGTAGGGCTACGCGGGGGTCGGCGAACACCGGGGAGCTGTTTTTT. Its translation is CASRATRGSANTGELFF.

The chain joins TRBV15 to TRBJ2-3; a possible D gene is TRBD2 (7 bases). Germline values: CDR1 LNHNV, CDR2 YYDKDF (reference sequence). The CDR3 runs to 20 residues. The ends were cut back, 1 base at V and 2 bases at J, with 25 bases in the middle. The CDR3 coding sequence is TGTGCCACCAGCAGAGTTGGGGGGGCCCAGATTTACTTAACCACAGATACGCAGTATTTT. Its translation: CATSRVGGAQIYLTTDTQYF.

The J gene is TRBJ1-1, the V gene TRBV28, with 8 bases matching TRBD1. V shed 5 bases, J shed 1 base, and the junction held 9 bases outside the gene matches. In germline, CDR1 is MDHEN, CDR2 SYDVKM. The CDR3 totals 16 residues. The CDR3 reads CASSLSGDRGNTEAFF. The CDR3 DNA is TGTGCCAGCAGTCTGTCAGGTGACAGGGGGAACACTGAAGCTTTCTTT.

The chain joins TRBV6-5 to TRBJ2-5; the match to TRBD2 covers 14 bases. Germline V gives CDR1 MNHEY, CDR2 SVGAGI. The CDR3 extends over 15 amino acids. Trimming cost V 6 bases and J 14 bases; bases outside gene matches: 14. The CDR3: CASSLTPTSGGARYF. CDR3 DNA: TGTGCCAGCAGCCTAACCCCGACTAGCGGGGGGGCAAGATACTTC.

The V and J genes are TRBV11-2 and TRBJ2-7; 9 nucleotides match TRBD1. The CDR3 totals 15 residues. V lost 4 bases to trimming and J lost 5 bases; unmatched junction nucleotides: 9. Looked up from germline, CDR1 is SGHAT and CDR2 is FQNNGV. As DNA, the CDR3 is TGTGCCAGCAGCTCAACCGGGACAGGGAGCGACGAGCAGTACTTC. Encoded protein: CASSSTGTGSDEQYF.

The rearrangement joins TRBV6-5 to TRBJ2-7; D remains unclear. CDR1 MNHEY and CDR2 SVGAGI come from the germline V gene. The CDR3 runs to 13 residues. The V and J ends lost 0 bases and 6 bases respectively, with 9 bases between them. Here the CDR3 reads CASSYSSRAEQYF. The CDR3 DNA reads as TGTGCCAGCAGTTACTCTTCCCGGGCCGAGCAGTACTTC.

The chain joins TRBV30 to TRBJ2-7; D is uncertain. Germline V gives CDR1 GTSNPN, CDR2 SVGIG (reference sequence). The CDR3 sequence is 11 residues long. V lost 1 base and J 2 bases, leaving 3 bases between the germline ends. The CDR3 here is CAWSEPYEQYF. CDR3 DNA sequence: TGTGCCTGGAGTGAACCCTACGAGCAGTACTTC.

The CDR3 loop is CASSELGETQYF. CDR3 nucleotide sequence: TGTGCCAGTTCTGAATTGGGGGAGACCCAGTACTTC. The chain is built from TRBV19 and TRBJ2-5; no definite D call. The V end lost 8 bases, the J end lost 5 bases, and 12 bases lay between the germline ends. The CDR3 runs to 12 residues. Germline assignment: CDR1 LNHDA and CDR2 SQIVND (reference sequence).

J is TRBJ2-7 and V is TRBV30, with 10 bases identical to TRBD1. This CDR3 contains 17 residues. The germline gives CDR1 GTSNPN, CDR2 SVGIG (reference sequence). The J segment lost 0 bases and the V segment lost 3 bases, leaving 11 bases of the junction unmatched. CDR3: CAWRTKPGQGSSYEQYF. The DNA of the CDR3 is TGTGCCTGGAGGACCAAACCGGGACAGGGGAGCTCCTACGAGCAGTACTTC. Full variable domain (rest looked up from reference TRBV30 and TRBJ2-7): SQTIHQWPATLVQPVGSPLSLECTVEGTSNPNLYWYRQAAGRGLQLLFYSVGIGQISSEVPQNLSASRPQDRQFILSSKKLLLSDSGFYLCAWRTKPGQGSSYEQYFGPGTRLTVT.

CDR3 DNA: TGCGCCAGCAGCCTTGGACAGGGAGCCTACTACGAGCAGTACTTC. This sequence encodes CASSLGQGAYYEQYF. The chain is built from TRBV5-1 and TRBJ2-7, with 8 positions matching TRBD1. Germline loops: CDR1 SGHRS, CDR2 YFSETQ. The CDR3 is 15 amino acids. The V segment lost 4 bases and the J segment 3 bases; nucleotides outside the gene matches: 9.

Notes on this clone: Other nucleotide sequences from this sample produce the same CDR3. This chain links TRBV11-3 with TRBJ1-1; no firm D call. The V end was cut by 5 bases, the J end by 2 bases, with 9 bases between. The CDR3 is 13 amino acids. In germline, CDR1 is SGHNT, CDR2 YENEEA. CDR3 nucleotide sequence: TGTGCCAGCAGCCGCGGCGGTAACACTGAAGCTTTCTTT. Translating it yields CASSRGGNTEAFF.

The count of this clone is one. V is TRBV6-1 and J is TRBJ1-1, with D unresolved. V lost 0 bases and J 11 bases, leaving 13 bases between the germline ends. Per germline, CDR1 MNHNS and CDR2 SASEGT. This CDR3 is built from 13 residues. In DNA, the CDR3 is TGTGCCAGCAGTGAAGCGTGGTCCTGGGGTGCTTTCTTT. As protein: CASSEAWSWGAFF.

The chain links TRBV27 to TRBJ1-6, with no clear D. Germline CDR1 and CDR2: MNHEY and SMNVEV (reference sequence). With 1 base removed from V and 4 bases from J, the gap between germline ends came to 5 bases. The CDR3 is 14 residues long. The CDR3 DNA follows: TGTGCCAGCAGTTTATACAGATATAATTCACCCCTCCACTTT. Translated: CASSLYRYNSPLHF.

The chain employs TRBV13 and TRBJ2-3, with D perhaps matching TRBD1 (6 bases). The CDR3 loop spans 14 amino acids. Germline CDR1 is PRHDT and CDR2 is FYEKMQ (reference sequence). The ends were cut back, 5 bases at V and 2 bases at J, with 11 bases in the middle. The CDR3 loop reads CASSQVGATDTQYF. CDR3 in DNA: TGTGCCAGCAGCCAGGTGGGGGCCACAGATACGCAGTATTTT.

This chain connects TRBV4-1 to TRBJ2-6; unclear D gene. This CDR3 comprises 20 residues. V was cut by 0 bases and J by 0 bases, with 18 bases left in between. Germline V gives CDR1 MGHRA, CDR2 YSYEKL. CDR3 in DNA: TGCGCCAGCAGCCAAGATCGTCGGCGTCCCGCTAGCTCTGGGGCCAACGTCCTGACTTTC. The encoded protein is CASSQDRRRPASSGANVLTF.

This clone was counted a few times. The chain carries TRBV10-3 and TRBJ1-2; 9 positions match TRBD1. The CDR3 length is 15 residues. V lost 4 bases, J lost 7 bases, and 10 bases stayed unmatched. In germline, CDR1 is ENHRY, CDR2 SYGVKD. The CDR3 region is CAISGSGQGRSGYTF. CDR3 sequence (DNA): TGTGCCATCAGTGGGTCCGGACAGGGGAGGTCTGGCTACACCTTC.

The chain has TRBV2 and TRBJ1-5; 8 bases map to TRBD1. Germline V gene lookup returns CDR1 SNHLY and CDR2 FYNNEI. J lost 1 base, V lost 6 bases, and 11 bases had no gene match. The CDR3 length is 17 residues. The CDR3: CASSRGQGRASNQPQHF. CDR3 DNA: TGTGCCAGCAGCCGCGGACAGGGCAGGGCGAGCAATCAGCCCCAGCATTTT.

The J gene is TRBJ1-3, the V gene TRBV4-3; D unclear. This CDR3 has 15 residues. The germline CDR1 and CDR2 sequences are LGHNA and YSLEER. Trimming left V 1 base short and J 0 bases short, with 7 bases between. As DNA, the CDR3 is TGCGCCAGCAGCCAAGGGACCAGCTCTGGAAACACCATATATTTT. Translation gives CASSQGTSSGNTIYF.

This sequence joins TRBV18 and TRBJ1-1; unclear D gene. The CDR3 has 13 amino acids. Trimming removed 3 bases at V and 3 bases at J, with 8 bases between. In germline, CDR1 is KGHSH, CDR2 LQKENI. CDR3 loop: CASSPSPDTEAFF. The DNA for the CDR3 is TGTGCCAGCTCACCCTCGCCCGACACTGAAGCTTTCTTT.